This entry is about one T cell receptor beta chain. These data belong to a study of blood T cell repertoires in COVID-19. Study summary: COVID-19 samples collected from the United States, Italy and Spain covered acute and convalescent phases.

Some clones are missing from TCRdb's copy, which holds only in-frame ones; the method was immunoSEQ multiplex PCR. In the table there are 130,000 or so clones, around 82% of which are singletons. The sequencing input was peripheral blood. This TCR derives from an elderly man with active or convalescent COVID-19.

CDR3 region: CASSFGTGGGEQYF. As DNA, the CDR3 is TGTGCCAGCAGCTTCGGGACAGGGGGCGGCGAGCAGTACTTC. The rearrangement links TRBV6-2 or TRBV6-3 to TRBJ2-7; 12 positions match TRBD1. The CDR3 sequence is 14 residues long. With V trimmed by 6 bases and J by 6 bases, 6 bases remained unmatched. Germline V gene lookup returns CDR1 MNHEY and CDR2 SVGEGT.